This T cell receptor (beta chain) came from a study of PD-L1 blockade in urothelial cancer. Overall study: Males with bladder-origin urothelial cancer constituted most of the roughly 29 patients. Analysis of blood occurred 3 weeks (second dose) and 6 weeks after treatment start.

The time point denotes: peripheral blood 6 weeks after treatment start. The assay was immunoSEQ multiplex PCR, and TCRdb's table has in-frame clones only and misses some. The table lists around 110,000 clones, roughly 90% of them singletons. Trimming at V came to 0 bases and at J to 4 bases, leaving 8 bases not matched to a gene. Germline CDR1 reads LGHNA; CDR2 reads YSLEER. The CDR3 runs 17 residues. The V call is TRBV4-3, the J call TRBJ2-3; 9 bases line up with TRBD2. The sequenced sample was PBMCs, obtained around atezolizumab (anti-PD-L1) treatment. The TCR originated in a man in his fifties or sixties with urothelial cancer. DNA of the CDR3: TGCGCCAGCAGCCAAGATCCAGCGGGAGGTTCCGCAGATACGCAGTATTTT. The encoded protein is CASSQDPAGGSADTQYF.